This T cell receptor (beta chain) derives from a study of early T cells in non-severe SARS-CoV-2 infection. TCRdb re-called the 5' RACE reads through MiXCR, storing one row per CDR3 protein. Seen here are tens of thousands of distinct CDR3 sequences, 9% to 10% observed once, and the top ten hold 12%. CDR3 length: 16 residues. Germline CDR1 LGHDT, CDR2 YNNKEL (reference sequence). This clonotype was detected many times. A junction end diverges from the germline sequence, so it may reflect a read error. The sample taken for sequencing was whole blood. This TCR derives from an adult who was a healthcare worker with PCR-confirmed SARS-CoV-2 infection or an uninfected control (not recorded which). V usage is TRBV3-1 and J usage is TRBJ2-3; 7 nucleotides line up with TRBD1. CDR3 nucleotide sequence: TGTGCCAGCAGCCAGTTGACAAGAGGGGGCACAGATACGCAGTGTTTT. Protein: CASSQLTRGGTDTQCF.